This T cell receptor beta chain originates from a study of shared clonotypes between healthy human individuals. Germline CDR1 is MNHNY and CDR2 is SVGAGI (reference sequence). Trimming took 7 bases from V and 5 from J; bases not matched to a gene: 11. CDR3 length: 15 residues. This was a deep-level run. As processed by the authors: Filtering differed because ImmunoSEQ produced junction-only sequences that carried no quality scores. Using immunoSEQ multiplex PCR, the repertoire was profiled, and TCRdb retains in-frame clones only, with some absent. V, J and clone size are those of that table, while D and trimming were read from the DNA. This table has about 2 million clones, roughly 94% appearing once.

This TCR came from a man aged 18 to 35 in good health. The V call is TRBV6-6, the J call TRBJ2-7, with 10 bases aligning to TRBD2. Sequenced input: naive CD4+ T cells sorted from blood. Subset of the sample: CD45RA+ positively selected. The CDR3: CASNSRTSGINEQYF. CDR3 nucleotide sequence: TGTGCCAGCAACAGTCGCACTAGCGGGATCAACGAGCAGTACTTC.